What follows are 8 T cell receptor beta chains derived from one specimen sequenced in a study of blood T cell repertoires in COVID-19. Produced via immunoSEQ multiplex PCR; TCRdb's table is partial and in-frame only. The sample carries about 190,000 clones, around 77% recorded once. Sample: peripheral blood. These receptors originate from a man aged 55 to 70 with active or convalescent COVID-19.

The chain combines TRBV7-9 with TRBJ2-1, with TRBD2 matching over 14 bases. Germline V gene data show CDR1 as SEHNR and CDR2 as FQNEAQ (reference sequence). The CDR3 spans 19 residues. The V segment lost 5 bases and the J segment 7 bases; nucleotides outside the gene matches: 16. The CDR3 DNA sequence: TGTGCCAGCAGCACAAATAAGGGACTAGCGGGAGTGGGTGATAATGAGCAGTTCTTC. Residues: CASSTNKGLAGVGDNEQFF.

This clone was counted only a few times. This rearrangement joins TRBV19 to TRBJ2-2; D may be TRBD1 (5 bases). This CDR3 contains 14 residues. The germline gives CDR1 LNHDA, CDR2 SQIVND (reference sequence). V lost 10 bases to trimming and J lost 3 bases, with 15 bases between them. CDR3 sequence reads: CATKGRLDTGELFF. The CDR3 DNA sequence: TGTGCCACTAAGGGGCGTCTAGACACCGGGGAGCTGTTTTTT.

The chain employs TRBV4-3 and TRBJ1-3; 7 positions match TRBD1. Trimming at V came to 0 bases and at J to 0 bases, leaving 2 bases not matched to a gene. The CDR3 is 16 amino acids. CDR1 and CDR2 (germline): LGHNA, YSLEER. The CDR3 loop is CASSQEGGPSGNTIYF. The CDR3 coding sequence is TGCGCCAGCAGCCAAGAAGGGGGCCCCTCTGGAAACACCATATATTTT.

This rearrangement joins TRBV5-4 to TRBJ2-5; maybe TRBD2 (6 bases). The V gene's germline CDR1 is SGHNT and CDR2 YYREEE (reference sequence). This CDR3 has 15 amino acids. V was pared by 4 bases and J by 5 bases, with 18 bases between. CDR3 DNA sequence: TGTGCCAGCAGCGCGAGGATCGGCGGGATGGAGACCCAGTACTTC. Protein: CASSARIGGMETQYF.

This sequence joins TRBV3-1 (or the pseudogene TRBV3-2) and TRBJ1-2; D not certain. Germline values: CDR1 LGHDT, CDR2 YNNKEL (reference sequence). V was cut by 1 base and J by 5 bases, with 14 bases left in between. CDR3 size: 15 residues. For the CDR3, the DNA is TGTGCCAGCAGCCAAGTTGTCGGGGAGCGGTATGGCTACACCTTC. Encoded protein: CASSQVVGERYGYTF.

This chain connects TRBV10-3 to TRBJ2-7; 10 bases line up with TRBD2. Trimming removed 6 bases from V and 2 bases from J; junction bases left unmatched: 4. Germline assignment: CDR1 ENHRY and CDR2 SYGVKD. The CDR3 length is 14 residues. The CDR3 loop reads CAIRPLAGAYEQYF. The CDR3 DNA reads as TGTGCCATCAGGCCCCTAGCGGGGGCCTACGAGCAGTACTTC.

The chain is built from TRBV7-2 and TRBJ2-1; 7 bases line up with TRBD2. V shed 5 bases, J shed 0 bases, and the junction held 4 bases outside the gene matches. Germline V gene lookup returns CDR1 SGHTA and CDR2 FQGNSA. This CDR3 comprises 15 residues. This CDR3 reads CASSHGLGSYNEQFF. CDR3 in DNA: TGTGCCAGCAGCCACGGACTAGGCTCCTACAATGAGCAGTTCTTC.

The genes are TRBV12-3 or TRBV12-4 and TRBJ1-5; tentatively, D is TRBD1 (5 bases). CDR3 length: 11 amino acids. The ends were cut back, 8 bases at V and 9 bases at J, with 11 bases in the middle. The CDR3 sequence: CASAGLPPQHF. As DNA, the CDR3 is TGTGCCAGCGCGGGGCTCCCGCCCCAGCATTTT.